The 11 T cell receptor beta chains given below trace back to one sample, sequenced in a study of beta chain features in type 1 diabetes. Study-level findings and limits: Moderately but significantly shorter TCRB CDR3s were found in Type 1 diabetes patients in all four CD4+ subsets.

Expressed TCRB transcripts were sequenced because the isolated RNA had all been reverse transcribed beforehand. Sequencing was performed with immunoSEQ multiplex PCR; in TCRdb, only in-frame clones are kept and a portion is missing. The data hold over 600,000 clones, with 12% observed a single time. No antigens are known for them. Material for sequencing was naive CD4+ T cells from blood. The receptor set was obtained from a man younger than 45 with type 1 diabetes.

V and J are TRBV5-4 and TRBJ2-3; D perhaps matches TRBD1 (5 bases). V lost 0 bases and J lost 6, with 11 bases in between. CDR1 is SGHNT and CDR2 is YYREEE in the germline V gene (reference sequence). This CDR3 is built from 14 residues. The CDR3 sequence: CASSLAAGYDTQYF. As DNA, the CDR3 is TGTGCCAGCAGCTTGGCGGCAGGGTATGATACGCAGTATTTT.

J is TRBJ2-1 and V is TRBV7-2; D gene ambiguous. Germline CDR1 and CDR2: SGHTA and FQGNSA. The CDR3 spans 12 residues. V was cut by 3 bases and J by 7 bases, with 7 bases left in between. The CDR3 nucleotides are TGTGCCAGCAGCTTTAGCAGGAATGAGCAGTTCTTC. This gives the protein CASSFSRNEQFF.

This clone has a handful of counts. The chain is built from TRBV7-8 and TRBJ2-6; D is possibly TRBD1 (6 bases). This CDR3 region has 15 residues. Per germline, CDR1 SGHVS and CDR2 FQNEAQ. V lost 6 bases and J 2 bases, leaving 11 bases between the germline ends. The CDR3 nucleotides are TGTGCCAGCAGTTCCCAGGGGACTGGGGCCAACGTCCTGACTTTC. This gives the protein CASSSQGTGANVLTF.

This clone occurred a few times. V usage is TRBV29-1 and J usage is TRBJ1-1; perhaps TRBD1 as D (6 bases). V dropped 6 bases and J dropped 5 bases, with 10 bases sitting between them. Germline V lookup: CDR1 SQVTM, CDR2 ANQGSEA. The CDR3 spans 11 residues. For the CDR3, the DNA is TGCAGCGTCAACAGGGATACTGAAGCTTTCTTT. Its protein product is CSVNRDTEAFF.

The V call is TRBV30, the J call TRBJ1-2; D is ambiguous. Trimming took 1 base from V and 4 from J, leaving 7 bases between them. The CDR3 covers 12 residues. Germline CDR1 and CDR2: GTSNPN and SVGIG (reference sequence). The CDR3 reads CAWSGFSYGYTF. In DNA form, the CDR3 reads TGTGCCTGGAGTGGATTTAGCTATGGCTACACCTTC.

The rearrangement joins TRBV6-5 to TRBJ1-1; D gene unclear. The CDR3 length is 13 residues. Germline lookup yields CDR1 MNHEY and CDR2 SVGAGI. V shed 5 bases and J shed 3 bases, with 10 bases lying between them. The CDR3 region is CASSNWKDTEAFF. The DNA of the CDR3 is TGTGCCAGCAGTAATTGGAAAGACACTGAAGCTTTCTTT.

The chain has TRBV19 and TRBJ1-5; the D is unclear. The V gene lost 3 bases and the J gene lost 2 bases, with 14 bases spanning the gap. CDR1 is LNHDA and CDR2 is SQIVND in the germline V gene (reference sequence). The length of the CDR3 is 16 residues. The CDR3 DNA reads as TGTGCCAGTAGTATTCCCACGAGGGCTGGCAATCAGCCCCAGCATTTT. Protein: CASSIPTRAGNQPQHF.

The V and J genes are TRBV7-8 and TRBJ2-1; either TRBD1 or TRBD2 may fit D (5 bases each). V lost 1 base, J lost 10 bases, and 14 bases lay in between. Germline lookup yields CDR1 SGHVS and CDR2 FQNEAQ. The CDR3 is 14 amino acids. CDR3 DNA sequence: TGTGCCAGCAGCTTAGACCTGGGGGTAGGGGAGCAGTTCTTC. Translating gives CASSLDLGVGEQFF.

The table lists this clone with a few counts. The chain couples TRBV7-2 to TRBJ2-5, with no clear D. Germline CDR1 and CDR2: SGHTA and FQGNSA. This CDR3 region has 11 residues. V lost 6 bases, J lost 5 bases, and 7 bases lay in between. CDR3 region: CASSKGETQYF. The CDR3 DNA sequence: TGTGCCAGCAGTAAAGGGGAGACCCAGTACTTC.

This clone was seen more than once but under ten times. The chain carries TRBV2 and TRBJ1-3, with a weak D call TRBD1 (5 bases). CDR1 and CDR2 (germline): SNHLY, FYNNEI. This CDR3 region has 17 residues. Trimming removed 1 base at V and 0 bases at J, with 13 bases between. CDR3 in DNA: TGTGCCAGCAGTGAAGAAAGGGGCATATCCTCTGGAAACACCATATATTTT. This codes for CASSEERGISSGNTIYF.

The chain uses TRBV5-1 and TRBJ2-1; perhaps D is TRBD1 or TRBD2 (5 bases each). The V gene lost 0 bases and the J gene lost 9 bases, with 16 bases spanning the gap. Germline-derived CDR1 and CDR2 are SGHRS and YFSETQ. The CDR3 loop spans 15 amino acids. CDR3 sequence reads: CASSLVTRGTFEQFF. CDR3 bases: TGCGCCAGCAGCTTGGTAACTAGGGGTACGTTTGAGCAGTTCTTC.